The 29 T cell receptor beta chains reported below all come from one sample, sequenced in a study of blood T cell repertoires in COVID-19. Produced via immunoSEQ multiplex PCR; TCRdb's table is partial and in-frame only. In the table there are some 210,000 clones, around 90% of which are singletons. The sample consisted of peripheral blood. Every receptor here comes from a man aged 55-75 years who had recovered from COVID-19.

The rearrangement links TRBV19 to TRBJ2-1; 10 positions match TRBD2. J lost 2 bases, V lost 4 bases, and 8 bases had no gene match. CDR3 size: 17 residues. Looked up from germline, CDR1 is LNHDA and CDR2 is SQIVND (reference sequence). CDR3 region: CASSTLTLAGTYNEQFF. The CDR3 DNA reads TGTGCCAGTAGTACCCTTACACTAGCGGGGACCTACAATGAGCAGTTCTTC.

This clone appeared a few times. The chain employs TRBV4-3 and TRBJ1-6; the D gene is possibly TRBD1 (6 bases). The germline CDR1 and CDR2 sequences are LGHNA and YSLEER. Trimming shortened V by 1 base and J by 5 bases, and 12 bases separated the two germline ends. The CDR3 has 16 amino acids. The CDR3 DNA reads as TGCGCCAGCAGCCAAGCATTGGACAGTAATAATTCACCCCTCCACTTT. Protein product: CASSQALDSNNSPLHF.

CDR3 loop: CASSLSGTRRFF. CDR3 DNA: TGTGCCAGCAGCTTATCTGGGACTAGGCGGTTCTTC. The chain couples TRBV7-6 to TRBJ2-1, with 8 bases matching TRBD2. From germline, CDR1 is SGHVS and CDR2 FNYEAQ. The trim removed 2 bases at V and 15 bases at J, leaving 6 bases unmatched. The CDR3 has 12 amino acids.

The CDR3: CASSLRDRGPTNTEAFF. The CDR3 nucleotides read TGTGCCAGCAGCCTCCGGGACAGGGGGCCTACGAACACTGAAGCTTTCTTT. The chain recombines TRBV5-6 with TRBJ1-1; 12 bases fit TRBD1. The CDR3 runs to 17 residues. Germline loops: CDR1 SGHDT, CDR2 YYEEEE. V trimming: 4 bases; J trimming: 1 base; junction bases outside the gene matches: 8.

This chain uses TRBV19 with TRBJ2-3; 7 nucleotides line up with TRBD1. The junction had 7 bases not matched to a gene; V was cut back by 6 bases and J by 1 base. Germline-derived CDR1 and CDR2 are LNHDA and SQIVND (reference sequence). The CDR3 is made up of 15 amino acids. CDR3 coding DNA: TGTGCCAGTAGAACAGGGGCGCGGGGCACAGATACGCAGTATTTT. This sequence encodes CASRTGARGTDTQYF.

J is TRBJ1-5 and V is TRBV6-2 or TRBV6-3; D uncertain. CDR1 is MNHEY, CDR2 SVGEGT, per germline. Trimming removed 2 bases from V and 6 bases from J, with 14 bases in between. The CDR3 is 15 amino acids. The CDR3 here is CASSYHTSAAQPQHF. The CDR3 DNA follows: TGTGCCAGCAGTTACCACACGTCTGCTGCTCAGCCCCAGCATTTT.

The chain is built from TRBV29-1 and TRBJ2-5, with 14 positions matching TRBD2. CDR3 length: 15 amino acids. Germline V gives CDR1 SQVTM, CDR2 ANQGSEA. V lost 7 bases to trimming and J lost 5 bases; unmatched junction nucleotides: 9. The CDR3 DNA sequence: TGCAGCGCAAACTCTGGACTAGCGGGAGGTGAGACCCAGTACTTC. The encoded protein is CSANSGLAGGETQYF.

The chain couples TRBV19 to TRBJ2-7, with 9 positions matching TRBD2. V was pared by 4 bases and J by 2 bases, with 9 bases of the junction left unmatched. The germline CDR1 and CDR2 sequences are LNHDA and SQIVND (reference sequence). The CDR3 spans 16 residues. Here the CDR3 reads CASSRSGGTSTYEQYF. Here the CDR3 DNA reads TGTGCCAGTAGTAGGAGCGGGGGGACGTCAACCTACGAGCAGTACTTC.

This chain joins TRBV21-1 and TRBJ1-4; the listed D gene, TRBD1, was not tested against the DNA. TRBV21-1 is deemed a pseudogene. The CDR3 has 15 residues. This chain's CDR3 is CASSRQGAYNEKLFF. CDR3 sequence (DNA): TGTGCCAGCAGCCGACAGGGGGCCTATAATGAAAAACTGTTTTTT.

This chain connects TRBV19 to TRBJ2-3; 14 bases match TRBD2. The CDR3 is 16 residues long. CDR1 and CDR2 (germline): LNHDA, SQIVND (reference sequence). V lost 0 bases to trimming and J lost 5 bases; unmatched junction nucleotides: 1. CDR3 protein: CASSIDGTSGRDTQYF. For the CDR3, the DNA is TGTGCCAGTAGTATAGACGGGACTAGCGGGAGAGATACGCAGTATTTT.

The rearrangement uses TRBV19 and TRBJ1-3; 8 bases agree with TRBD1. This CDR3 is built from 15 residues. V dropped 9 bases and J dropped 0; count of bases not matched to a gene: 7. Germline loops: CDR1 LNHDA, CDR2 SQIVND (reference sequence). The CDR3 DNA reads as TGTGCCAGCGCGGGACAGGCAAGCTCTGGAAACACCATATATTTT. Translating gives CASAGQASSGNTIYF.

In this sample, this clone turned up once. Here the CDR3 DNA reads TGTGCCAGCAGCGTAGAGGGGACTGCTTTCAATGAGCAGTTCTTC. Translation: CASSVEGTAFNEQFF. The chain links TRBV9 to TRBJ2-1, with TRBD2 as a possible D gene (6 bases). The CDR3 is 15 residues long. The germline gives CDR1 SGDLS, CDR2 YYNGEE. Trimming pared 0 bases from V and 6 bases from J, leaving 13 bases between. The complete variable domain, with remaining parts taken from reference TRBV9 and TRBJ2-1, reads DSGVTQTPKHLITATGQRVTLRCSPRSGDLSVYWYQQSLDQGLQFLIQYYNGEERAKGNILERFSAQQFPDLHSELNLSSLELGDSALYFCASSVEGTAFNEQFFGPGTRLTVL.

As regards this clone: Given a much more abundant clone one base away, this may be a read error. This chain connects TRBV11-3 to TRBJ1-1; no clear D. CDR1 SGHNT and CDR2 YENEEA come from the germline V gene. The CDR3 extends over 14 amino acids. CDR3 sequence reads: CAGSRGGTQTEAFF. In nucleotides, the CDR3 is TGTGCCGGCAGCCGGGGTGGCACCCAAACTGAAGCTTTCTTT.

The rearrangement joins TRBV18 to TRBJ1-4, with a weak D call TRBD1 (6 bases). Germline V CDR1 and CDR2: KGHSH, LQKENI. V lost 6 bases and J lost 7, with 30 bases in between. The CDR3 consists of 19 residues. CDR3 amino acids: CASSLLPGLRIEGGEKLFF. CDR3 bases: TGTGCCAGCTCTCTTCTCCCGGGCCTTAGAATCGAAGGGGGTGAAAAACTGTTTTTT. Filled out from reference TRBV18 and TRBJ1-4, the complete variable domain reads NAGVMQNPRHLVRRRGQEARLRCSPMKGHSHVYWYRQLPEEGLKFMVYLQKENIIDESGMPKERFSAEFPKEGPSILRIQQVVRGDSAAYFCASSLLPGLRIEGGEKLFFGSGTQLSVL.

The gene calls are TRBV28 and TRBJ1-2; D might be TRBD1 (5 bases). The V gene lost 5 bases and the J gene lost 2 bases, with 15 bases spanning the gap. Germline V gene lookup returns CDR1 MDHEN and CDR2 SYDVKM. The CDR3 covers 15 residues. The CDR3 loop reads CASSPRDFVNYGYTF. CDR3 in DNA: TGTGCCAGCAGTCCCCGGGACTTCGTAAACTATGGCTACACCTTC.

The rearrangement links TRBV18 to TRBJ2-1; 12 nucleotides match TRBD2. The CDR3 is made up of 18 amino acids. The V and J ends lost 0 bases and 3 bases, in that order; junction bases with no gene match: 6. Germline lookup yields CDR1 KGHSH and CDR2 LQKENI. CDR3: CASSPPRTSGAGYNEQFF. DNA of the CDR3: TGTGCCAGCTCACCACCGAGGACTAGCGGGGCGGGCTACAATGAGCAGTTCTTC.

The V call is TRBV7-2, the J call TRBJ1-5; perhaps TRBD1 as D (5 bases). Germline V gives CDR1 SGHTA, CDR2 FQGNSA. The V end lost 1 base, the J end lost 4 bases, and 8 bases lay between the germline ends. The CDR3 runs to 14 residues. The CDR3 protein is CASSLVGGNQPQHF. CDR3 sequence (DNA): TGTGCCAGCAGCTTAGTTGGGGGGAATCAGCCCCAGCATTTT. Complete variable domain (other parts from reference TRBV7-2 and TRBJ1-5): GAGVSQSPSNKVTEKGKDVELRCDPISGHTALYWYRQSLGQGLEFLIYFQGNSAPDKSGLPSDRFSAERTGGSVSTLTIQRTQQEDSAVYLCASSLVGGNQPQHFGDGTRLSIL.

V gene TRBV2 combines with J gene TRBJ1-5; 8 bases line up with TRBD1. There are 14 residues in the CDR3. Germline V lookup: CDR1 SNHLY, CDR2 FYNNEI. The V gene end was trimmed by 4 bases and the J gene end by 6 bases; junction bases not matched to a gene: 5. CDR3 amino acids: CASSGTGGVQPQHF. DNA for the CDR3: TGTGCCAGCAGTGGCACAGGGGGGGTTCAGCCCCAGCATTTT. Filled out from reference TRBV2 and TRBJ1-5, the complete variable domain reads EPEVTQTPSHQVTQMGQEVILRCVPISNHLYFYWYRQILGQKVEFLVSFYNNEISEKSEIFDDQFSVERPDGSNFTLKIRSTKLEDSAMYFCASSGTGGVQPQHFGDGTRLSIL.

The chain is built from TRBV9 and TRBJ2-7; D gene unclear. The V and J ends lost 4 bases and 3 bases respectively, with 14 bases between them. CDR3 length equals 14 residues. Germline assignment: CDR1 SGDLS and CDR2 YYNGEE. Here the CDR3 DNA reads TGTGCCAGCAGCCTGGGCCCTAACGACTACGAGCAGTACTTC. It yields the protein CASSLGPNDYEQYF.

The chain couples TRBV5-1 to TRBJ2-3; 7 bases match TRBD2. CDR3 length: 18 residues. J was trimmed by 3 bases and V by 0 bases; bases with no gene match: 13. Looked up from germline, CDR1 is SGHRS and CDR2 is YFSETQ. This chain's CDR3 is CASSLVRGSPISTDTQYF. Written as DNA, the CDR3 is TGCGCCAGCAGCTTGGTGCGGGGGAGCCCTATATCGACAGATACGCAGTATTTT.

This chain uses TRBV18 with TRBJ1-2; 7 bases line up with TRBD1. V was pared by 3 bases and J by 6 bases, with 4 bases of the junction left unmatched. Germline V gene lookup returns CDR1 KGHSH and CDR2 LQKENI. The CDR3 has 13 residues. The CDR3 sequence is CASSPTGSDGYTF. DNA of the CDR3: TGTGCCAGCTCACCGACAGGGTCGGATGGCTACACCTTC.

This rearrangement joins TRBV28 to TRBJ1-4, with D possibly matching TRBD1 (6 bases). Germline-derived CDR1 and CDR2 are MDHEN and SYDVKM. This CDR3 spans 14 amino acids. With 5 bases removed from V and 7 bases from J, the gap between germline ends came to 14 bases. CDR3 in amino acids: CASSGDPTGEKLFF. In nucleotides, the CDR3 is TGTGCCAGCAGTGGGGACCCGACAGGTGAAAAACTGTTTTTT.

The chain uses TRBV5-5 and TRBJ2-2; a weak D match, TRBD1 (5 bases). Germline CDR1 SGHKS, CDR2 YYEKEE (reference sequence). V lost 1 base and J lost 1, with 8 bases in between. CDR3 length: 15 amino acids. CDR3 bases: TGTGCCAGCAGCTTGATTGGACAGAACACCGGGGAGCTGTTTTTT. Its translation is CASSLIGQNTGELFF.

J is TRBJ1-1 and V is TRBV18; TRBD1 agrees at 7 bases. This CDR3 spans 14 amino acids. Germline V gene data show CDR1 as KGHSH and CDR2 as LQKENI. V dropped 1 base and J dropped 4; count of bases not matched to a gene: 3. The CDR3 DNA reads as TGTGCCAGCTCACCACTAGGGACAGTCACTGAAGCTTTCTTT. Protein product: CASSPLGTVTEAFF.

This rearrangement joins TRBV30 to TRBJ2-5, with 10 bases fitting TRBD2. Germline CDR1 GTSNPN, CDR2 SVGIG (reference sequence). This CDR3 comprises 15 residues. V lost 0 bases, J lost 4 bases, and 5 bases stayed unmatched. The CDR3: CAWSVLAGLRETQYF. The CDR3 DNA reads TGTGCCTGGAGTGTACTAGCGGGATTGAGAGAGACCCAGTACTTC.

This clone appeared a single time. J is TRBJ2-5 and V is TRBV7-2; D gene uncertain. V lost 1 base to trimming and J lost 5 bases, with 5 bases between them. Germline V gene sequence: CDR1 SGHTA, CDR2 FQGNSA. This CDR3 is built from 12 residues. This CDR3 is CASSLVEETQYF. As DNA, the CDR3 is TGTGCCAGCAGCTTAGTCGAGGAGACCCAGTACTTC.

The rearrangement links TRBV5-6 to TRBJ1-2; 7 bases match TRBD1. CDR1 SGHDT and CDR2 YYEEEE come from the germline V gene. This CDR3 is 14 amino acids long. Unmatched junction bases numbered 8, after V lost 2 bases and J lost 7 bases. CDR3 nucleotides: TGTGCCAGCAGCTTCCAACAGGGGACTGGTGGCTACACCTTC. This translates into CASSFQQGTGGYTF. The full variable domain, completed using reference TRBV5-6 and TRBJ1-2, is DAGVTQSPTHLIKTRGQQVTLRCSPKSGHDTVSWYQQALGQGPQFIFQYYEEEERQRGNFPDRFSGHQFPNYSSELNVNALLLGDSALYLCASSFQQGTGGYTFGSGTRLTVV.

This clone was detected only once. The chain's CDR3 is CASSIRQDQPQHF. The CDR3 DNA follows: TGTGCCAGTAGTATTCGACAGGATCAGCCCCAGCATTTT. The rearrangement uses TRBV19 and TRBJ1-5; a weak D match, TRBD1 (6 bases). The CDR3 has 13 residues. The V end was cut by 3 bases, the J end by 5 bases, with 8 bases between. Per the germline V gene, CDR1 is LNHDA and CDR2 is SQIVND (reference sequence).

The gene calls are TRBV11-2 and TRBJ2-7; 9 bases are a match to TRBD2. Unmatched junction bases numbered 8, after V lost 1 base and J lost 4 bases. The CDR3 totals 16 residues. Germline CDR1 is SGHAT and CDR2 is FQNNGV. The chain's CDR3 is CASSLAAGGIPYEQYF. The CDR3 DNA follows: TGTGCCAGCAGCTTAGCAGCGGGAGGCATCCCATACGAGCAGTACTTC.